The sequence of this T cell receptor (beta chain) was determined in a study of T cell responses to AZD1222 COVID-19 vaccine. Study results and limitations: In the spike-specific TCR repertoire, nearly half reportedly target unmutated variant regions. Researchers took repertoire samples only after the peak T cell response had come. Clonal diversity was possibly underestimated, and the donors were mostly white British, with more females. Baseline seropositivity occurred in only a handful of AZD1222 recipients.

With regard to this clone: Its matching antigen is unknown.

Per germline, CDR1 SGHNT and CDR2 YYREEE (reference sequence). The CDR3 is made up of 14 amino acids. V lost 5 bases to trimming and J lost 4 bases, with 15 bases between them. This table comes from immunoSEQ multiplex PCR, and its TCRdb copy is limited to in-frame clones, with some not included. The sample yields 130,000 or so clones, over 85% seen once. The chain links TRBV5-4 to TRBJ2-5, with D possibly TRBD2 on 6 matching bases. The sequencing here drew on peripheral blood, taken on day 0 of AZD1222 vaccination. This TCR was sampled from an adult in good health. The CDR3 protein is CASSVTGARETQYF. CDR3 in DNA: TGTGCCAGCAGTGTGACGGGAGCGAGAGAGACCCAGTACTTC.